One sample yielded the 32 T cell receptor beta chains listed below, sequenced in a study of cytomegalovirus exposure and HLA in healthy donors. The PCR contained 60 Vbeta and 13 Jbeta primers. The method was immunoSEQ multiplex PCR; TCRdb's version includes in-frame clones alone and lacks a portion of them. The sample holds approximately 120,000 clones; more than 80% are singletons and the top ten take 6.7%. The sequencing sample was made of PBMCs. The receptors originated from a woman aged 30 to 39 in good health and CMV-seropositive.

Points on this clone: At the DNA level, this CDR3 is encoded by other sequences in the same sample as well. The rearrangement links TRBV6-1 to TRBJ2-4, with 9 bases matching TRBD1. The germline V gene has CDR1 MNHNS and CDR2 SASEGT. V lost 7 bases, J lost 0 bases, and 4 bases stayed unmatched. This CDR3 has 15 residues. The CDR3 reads CASNPGQGAKNIQYF. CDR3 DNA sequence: TGTGCCAGCAACCCGGGACAGGGAGCCAAAAACATTCAGTACTTC.

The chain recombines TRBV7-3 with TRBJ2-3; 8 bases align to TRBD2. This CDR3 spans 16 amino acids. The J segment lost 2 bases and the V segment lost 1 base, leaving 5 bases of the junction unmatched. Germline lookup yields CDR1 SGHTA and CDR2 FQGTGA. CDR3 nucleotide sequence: TGTGCCAGCAGCTTAAATGCGGGGGGCTTCACAGATACGCAGTATTTT. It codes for CASSLNAGGFTDTQYF.

In nucleotides, the CDR3 is TGTGCCAGCAGCTTCCCGAGGGCTGGGGAGCTGTTTTTT. Translated, it gives CASSFPRAGELFF. The chain joins TRBV6-1 to TRBJ2-2; D is possibly TRBD2 (5 bases). Trimming pared 6 bases from V and 8 bases from J, leaving 13 bases between. CDR1 and CDR2 from the germline V gene are MNHNS and SASEGT. This CDR3 comprises 13 residues.

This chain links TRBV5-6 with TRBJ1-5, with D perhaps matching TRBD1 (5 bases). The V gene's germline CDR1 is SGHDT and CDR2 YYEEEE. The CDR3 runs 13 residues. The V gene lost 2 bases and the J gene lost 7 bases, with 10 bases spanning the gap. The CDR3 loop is CASSLGGEQPQHF. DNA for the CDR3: TGTGCCAGCAGCTTAGGAGGGGAACAGCCCCAGCATTTT.

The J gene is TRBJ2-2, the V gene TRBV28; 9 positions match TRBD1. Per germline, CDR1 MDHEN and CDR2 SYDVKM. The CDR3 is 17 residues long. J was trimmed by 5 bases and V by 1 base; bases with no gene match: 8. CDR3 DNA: TGTGCCAGCAGTTTATTGGGGCGGGGGACAGGGACCGGGGAGCTGTTTTTT. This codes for CASSLLGRGTGTGELFF.

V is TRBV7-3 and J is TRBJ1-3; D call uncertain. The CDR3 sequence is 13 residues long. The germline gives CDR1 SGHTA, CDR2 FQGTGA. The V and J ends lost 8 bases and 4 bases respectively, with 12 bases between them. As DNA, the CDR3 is TGTGCCAGCGCCTTTGGAGACGGAAACACCATATATTTT. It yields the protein CASAFGDGNTIYF.

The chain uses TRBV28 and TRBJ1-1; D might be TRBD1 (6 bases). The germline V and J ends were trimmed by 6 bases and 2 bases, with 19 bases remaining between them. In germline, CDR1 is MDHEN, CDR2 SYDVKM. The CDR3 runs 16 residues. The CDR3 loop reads CASSIYGGALNTEAFF. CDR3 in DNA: TGTGCCAGCAGCATTTATGGGGGGGCTTTAAACACTGAAGCTTTCTTT.

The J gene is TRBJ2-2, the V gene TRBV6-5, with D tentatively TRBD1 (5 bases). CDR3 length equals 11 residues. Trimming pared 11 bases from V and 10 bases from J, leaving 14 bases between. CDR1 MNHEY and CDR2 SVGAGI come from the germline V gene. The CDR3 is CASGPGLELFF. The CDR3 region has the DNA TGTGCCTCAGGGCCGGGTCTGGAGCTGTTTTTT.

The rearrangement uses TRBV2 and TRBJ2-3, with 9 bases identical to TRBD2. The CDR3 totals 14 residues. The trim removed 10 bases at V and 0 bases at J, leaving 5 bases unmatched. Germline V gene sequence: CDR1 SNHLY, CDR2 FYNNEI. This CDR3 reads CAIFLAGSTDTQYF. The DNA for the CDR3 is TGTGCCATCTTTCTAGCGGGAAGCACAGATACGCAGTATTTT.

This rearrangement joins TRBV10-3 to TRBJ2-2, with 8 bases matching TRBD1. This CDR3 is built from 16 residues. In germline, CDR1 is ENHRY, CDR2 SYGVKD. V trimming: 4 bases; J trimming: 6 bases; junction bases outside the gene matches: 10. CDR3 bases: TGTGCCATCAGTGGGGGACAGGTGACGGGGGCCGGGGAGCTGTTTTTT. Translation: CAISGGQVTGAGELFF.

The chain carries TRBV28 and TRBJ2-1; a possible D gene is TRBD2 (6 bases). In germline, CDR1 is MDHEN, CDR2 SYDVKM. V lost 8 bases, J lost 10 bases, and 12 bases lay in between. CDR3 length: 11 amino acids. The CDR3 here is CASVEGLEQFF. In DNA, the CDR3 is TGTGCCAGCGTGGAGGGCCTAGAGCAGTTCTTC.

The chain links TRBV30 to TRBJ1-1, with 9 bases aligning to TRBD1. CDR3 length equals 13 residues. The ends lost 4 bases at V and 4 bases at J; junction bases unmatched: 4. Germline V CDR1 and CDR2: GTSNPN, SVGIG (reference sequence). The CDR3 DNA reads TGTGCCTGGACCCGGACAGGGGTCACTGAAGCTTTCTTT. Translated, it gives CAWTRTGVTEAFF. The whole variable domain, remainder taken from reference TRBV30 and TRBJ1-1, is SQTIHQWPATLVQPVGSPLSLECTVEGTSNPNLYWYRQAAGRGLQLLFYSVGIGQISSEVPQNLSASRPQDRQFILSSKKLLLSDSGFYLCAWTRTGVTEAFFGQGTRLTVV.

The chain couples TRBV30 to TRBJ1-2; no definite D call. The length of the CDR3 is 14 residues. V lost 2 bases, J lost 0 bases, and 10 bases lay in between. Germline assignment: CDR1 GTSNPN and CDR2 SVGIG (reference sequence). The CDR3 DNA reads TGTGCCTGGAGTAAGCGGCTCGCTAACTATGGCTACACCTTC. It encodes CAWSKRLANYGYTF.

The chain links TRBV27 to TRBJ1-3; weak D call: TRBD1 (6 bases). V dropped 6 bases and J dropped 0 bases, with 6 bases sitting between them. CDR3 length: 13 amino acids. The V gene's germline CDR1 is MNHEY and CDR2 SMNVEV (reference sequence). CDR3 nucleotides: TGTGCCAGCAGGACAGGCTCTGGAAACACCATATATTTT. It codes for CASRTGSGNTIYF.

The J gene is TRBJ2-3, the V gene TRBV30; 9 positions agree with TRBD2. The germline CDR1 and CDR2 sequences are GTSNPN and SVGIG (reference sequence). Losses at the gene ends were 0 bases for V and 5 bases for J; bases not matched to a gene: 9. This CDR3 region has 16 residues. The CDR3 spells CAWSVGAGGPIDTQYF. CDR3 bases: TGTGCCTGGAGTGTAGGGGCGGGAGGGCCTATAGATACGCAGTATTTT.

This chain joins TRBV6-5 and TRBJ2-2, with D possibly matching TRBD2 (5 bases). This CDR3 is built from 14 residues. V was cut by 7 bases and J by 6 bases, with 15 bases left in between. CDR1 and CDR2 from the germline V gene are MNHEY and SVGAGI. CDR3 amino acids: CASKVDLEPGELFF. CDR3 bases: TGTGCCAGCAAGGTGGACTTGGAGCCCGGGGAGCTGTTTTTT.

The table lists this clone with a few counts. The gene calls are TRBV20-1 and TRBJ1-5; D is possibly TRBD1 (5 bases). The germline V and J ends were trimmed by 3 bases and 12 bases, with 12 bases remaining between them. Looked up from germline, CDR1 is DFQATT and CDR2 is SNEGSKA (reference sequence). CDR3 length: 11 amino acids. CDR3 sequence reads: CSARQGGDQHF. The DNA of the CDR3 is TGCAGTGCTAGGCAGGGTGGGGACCAGCATTTT.

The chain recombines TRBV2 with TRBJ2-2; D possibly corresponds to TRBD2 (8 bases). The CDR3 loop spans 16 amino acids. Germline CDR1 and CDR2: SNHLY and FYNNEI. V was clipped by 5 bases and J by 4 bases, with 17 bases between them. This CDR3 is CASSQGGGGFTGELFF. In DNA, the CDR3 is TGTGCCAGCAGTCAAGGGGGCGGGGGGTTCACCGGGGAGCTGTTTTTT.

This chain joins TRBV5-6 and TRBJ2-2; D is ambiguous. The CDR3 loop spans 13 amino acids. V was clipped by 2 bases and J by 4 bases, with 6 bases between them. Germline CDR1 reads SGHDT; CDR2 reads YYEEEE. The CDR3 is CASSLLGTGELFF. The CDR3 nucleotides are TGTGCCAGCAGCTTACTCGGCACCGGGGAGCTGTTTTTT.

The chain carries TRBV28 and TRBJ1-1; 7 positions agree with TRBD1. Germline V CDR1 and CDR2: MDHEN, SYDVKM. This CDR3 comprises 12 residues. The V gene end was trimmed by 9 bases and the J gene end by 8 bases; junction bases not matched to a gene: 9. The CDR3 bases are TGTGCCAGTCTTTCAACGACAGGGGAAGCTTTCTTT. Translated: CASLSTTGEAFF. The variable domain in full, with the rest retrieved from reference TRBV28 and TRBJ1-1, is DVKVTQSSRYLVKRTGEKVFLECVQDMDHENMFWYRQDPGLGLRLIYFSYDVKMKEKGDIPEGYSVSREKKERFSLILESASTNQTSMYLCASLSTTGEAFFGQGTRLTVV.

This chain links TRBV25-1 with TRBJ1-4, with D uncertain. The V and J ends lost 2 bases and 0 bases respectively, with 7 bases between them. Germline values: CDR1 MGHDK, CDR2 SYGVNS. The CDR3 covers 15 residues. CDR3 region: CASSEDGPTNEKLFF. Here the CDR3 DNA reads TGTGCCAGCAGTGAAGATGGGCCAACTAATGAAAAACTGTTTTTT. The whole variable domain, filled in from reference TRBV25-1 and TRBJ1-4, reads EADIYQTPRYLVIGTGKKITLECSQTMGHDKMYWYQQDPGMELHLIHYSYGVNSTEKGDLSSESTVSRIRTEHFPLTLESARPSHTSQYLCASSEDGPTNEKLFFGSGTQLSVL.

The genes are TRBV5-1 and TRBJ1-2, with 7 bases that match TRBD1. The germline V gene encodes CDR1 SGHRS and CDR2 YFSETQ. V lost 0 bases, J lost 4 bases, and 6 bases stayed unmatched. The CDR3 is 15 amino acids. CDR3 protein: CASSLEGGARYGYTF. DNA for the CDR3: TGCGCCAGCAGCTTGGAAGGGGGCGCACGCTATGGCTACACCTTC.

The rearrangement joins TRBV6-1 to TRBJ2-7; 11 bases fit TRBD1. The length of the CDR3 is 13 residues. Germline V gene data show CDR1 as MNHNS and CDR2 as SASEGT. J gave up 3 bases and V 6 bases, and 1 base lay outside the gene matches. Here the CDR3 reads CASSGTGGYEQYF. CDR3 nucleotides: TGTGCCAGCAGCGGGACAGGGGGCTACGAGCAGTACTTC.

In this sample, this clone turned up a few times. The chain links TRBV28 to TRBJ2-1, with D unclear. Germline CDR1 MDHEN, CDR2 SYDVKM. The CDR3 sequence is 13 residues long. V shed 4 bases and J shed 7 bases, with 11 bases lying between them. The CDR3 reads CASSSPESNEQFF. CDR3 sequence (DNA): TGTGCCAGCAGTTCCCCAGAATCTAATGAGCAGTTCTTC.

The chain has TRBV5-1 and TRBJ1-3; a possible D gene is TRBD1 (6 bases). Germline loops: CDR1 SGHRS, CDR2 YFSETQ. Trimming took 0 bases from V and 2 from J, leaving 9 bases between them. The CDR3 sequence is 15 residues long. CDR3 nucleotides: TGCGCCAGCAGCTTGGGGGGGCTCACTGGAAACACCATATATTTT. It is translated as CASSLGGLTGNTIYF.

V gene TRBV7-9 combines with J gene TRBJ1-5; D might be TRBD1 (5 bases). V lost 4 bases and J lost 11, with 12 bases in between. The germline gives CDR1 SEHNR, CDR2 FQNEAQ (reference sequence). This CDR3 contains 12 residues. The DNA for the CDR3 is TGTGCCAGCAGCTGGGGGGGGAGTGCCCAGCATTTT. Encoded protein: CASSWGGSAQHF. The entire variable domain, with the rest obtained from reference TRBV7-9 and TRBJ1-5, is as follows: DTGVSQNPRHKITKRGQNVTFRCDPISEHNRLYWYRQTLGQGPEFLTYFQNEAQLEKSRLLSDRFSAERPKGSFSTLEIQRTEQGDSAMYLCASSWGGSAQHFGDGTRLSIL.

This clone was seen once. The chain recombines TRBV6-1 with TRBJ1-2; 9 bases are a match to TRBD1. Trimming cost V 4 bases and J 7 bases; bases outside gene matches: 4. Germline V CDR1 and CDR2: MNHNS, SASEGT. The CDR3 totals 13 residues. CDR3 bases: TGTGCCAGCAGTGTCGGACAGGGGCCTGGCTACACCTTC. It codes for CASSVGQGPGYTF.

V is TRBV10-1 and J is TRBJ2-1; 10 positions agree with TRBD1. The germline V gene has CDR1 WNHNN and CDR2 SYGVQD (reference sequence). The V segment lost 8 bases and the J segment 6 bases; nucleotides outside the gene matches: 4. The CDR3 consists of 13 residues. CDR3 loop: CASGTGAINEQFF. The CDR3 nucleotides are TGCGCCAGCGGGACAGGGGCGATCAATGAGCAGTTCTTC.

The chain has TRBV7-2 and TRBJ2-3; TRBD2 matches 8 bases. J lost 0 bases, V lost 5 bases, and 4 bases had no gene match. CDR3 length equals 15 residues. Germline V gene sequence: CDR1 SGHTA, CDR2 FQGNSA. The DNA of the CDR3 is TGTGCCAGCAGCAGACTAGCGACTAGCACAGATACGCAGTATTTT. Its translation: CASSRLATSTDTQYF.

The DNA for the CDR3 is TGTGCCAGCAGCCCCCGGGAATGGGGTGCCTCCTACAATGAGCAGTTCTTC. Its protein product is CASSPREWGASYNEQFF. The chain couples TRBV7-9 to TRBJ2-1; D possibly corresponds to TRBD2 (5 bases). Trimming removed 5 bases from V and 0 bases from J, with 17 bases in between. CDR1 and CDR2 from the germline V gene are SEHNR and FQNEAQ (reference sequence). The CDR3 sequence is 17 residues long. The entire variable domain, with the rest obtained from reference TRBV7-9 and TRBJ2-1, is as follows: DTGVSQNPRHKITKRGQNVTFRCDPISEHNRLYWYRQTLGQGPEFLTYFQNEAQLEKSRLLSDRFSAERPKGSFSTLEIQRTEQGDSAMYLCASSPREWGASYNEQFFGPGTRLTVL.

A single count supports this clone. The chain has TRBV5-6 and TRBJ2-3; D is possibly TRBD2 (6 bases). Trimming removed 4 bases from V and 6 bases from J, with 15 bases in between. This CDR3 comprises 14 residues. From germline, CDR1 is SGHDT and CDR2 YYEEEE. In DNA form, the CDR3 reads TGTGCCAGCAGCCCCCCGACTAGTCGGGATACGCAGTATTTT. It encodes CASSPPTSRDTQYF.

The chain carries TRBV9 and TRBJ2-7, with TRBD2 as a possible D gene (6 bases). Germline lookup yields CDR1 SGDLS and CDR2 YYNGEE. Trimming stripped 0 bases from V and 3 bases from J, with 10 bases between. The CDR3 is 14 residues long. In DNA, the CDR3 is TGTGCCAGCAGCGTAGGTGTCGGGGGCTACGAGCAGTACTTC. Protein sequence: CASSVGVGGYEQYF.